The next 14 T cell receptor beta chains were all read from a single sample in a study of shared clonotypes between healthy human individuals. Clones were sequenced by immunoSEQ multiplex PCR, and TCRdb holds only the in-frame ones, with some missing. This sample yields fewer than 650,000 clones, of which 70% to 80% are seen a single time; 10% to 15% belongs to the top ten. Sequenced material: PBMCs. These receptors originate from a woman aged 40 to 49 in good health. Some clones in this sample may be carry-over from other donors' samples.

The chain recombines TRBV5-5 with TRBJ2-5; 10 nucleotides agree with TRBD2. Losses at the gene ends were 6 bases for V and 8 bases for J; bases not matched to a gene: 10. The CDR3 extends over 14 amino acids. Per the germline V gene, CDR1 is SGHKS and CDR2 is YYEKEE (reference sequence). CDR3 amino acids: CASTKAGGTKTQYF. The CDR3 DNA is TGTGCCAGCACCAAAGCGGGAGGGACCAAAACCCAGTACTTC.

The chain recombines TRBV6-6 with TRBJ1-2, with D perhaps matching TRBD1 (5 bases). Germline CDR1 and CDR2: MNHNY and SVGAGI (reference sequence). The CDR3 runs to 16 residues. The germline V and J ends were trimmed by 7 bases and 4 bases, with 22 bases remaining between them. For the CDR3, the DNA is TGTGCCAGCAACCGAAGGGACCGATCCTTAACCTATGGCTACACCTTC. Translation gives CASNRRDRSLTYGYTF.

Regarding this clone: This sequence is one base from a far larger clone and is likely a read error. The V call is TRBV4-3, the J call TRBJ2-5, with 7 bases aligning to TRBD2. Near its end, the DNA agrees better with TRBJ2-7, so the J call may be wrong. The CDR3 is 17 amino acids. Germline lookup yields CDR1 LGHNA and CDR2 YSLEER. CDR3 loop: CASSRGAGSGVRYEQYF. The CDR3 DNA follows: TGCGCCAGCAGCCGAGGAGCGGGCAGCGGGGTCCGCTACGAGCAGTACTTC.

On this clone: The identical CDR3 is also encoded by other nucleotide sequences in the sample. The rearrangement uses TRBV5-1 and TRBJ2-7; D is uncertain. The germline CDR1 and CDR2 sequences are SGHRS and YFSETQ. This CDR3 contains 13 residues. Trimming took off 4 bases at V and 1 base at J, with 9 bases between the two ends. In DNA, the CDR3 is TGCGCCAGCAGCCCCTCAGGTTCCTACGAGCAGTACTTC. Its protein product is CASSPSGSYEQYF.

This clone was seen a handful of times. CDR3 sequence (DNA): TGCGCCAGCAGCCAAGGTGCGGGAGGGGCAGAGACCCAGTACTTC. Translated, it gives CASSQGAGGAETQYF. V and J are TRBV4-1 and TRBJ2-5; TRBD2 agrees at 9 bases. The CDR3 extends over 15 amino acids. Germline CDR1 reads MGHRA; CDR2 reads YSYEKL. V gave up 1 base and J gave up 4 bases; unmatched junction bases: 4.

In this sample, this clone turned up many times. Different DNA sequences within this sample yield the same CDR3. The V and J genes are TRBV7-9 and TRBJ1-3, with D unclear. The germline CDR1 and CDR2 sequences are SEHNR and FQNEAQ (reference sequence). Deletions cut 1 base from V and 0 bases from J, with 4 bases between. CDR3 size: 14 residues. The CDR3 bases are TGTGCCAGCAGCTTAGGGAGCTCTGGAAACACCATATATTTT. As protein: CASSLGSSGNTIYF.

This clone has a handful of counts. V and J are TRBV28 and TRBJ1-4; D is undetermined. Germline V gene sequence: CDR1 MDHEN, CDR2 SYDVKM. The V end was cut by 8 bases, the J end by 3 bases, with 10 bases between. This CDR3 region has 13 residues. CDR3 coding DNA: TGTGCCAGCCGGGCTCCCGCTAATGAAAAACTGTTTTTT. This gives the protein CASRAPANEKLFF.

V gene TRBV7-8 combines with J gene TRBJ2-2; 14 bases fit TRBD2. The V segment lost 5 bases and the J segment 7 bases; nucleotides outside the gene matches: 9. CDR1 and CDR2 (germline): SGHVS, FQNEAQ. This CDR3 region has 17 residues. The CDR3 protein is CASSPRLAGGPYGELFF. In nucleotides, the CDR3 is TGTGCCAGCAGCCCGAGACTAGCGGGAGGGCCGTACGGGGAGCTGTTTTTT.

V and J are TRBV19 and TRBJ1-2; D possibly corresponds to TRBD1 (6 bases). Germline CDR1 LNHDA, CDR2 SQIVND (reference sequence). The CDR3 spans 14 residues. V lost 0 bases, J lost 8 bases, and 13 bases lay in between. The CDR3, as DNA: TGTGCCAGTAGTATAGAACAGGGACTTAGGGGCTACACCTTC. Translation gives CASSIEQGLRGYTF. Drawing the rest from reference TRBV19 and TRBJ1-2, the complete variable domain is DGGITQSPKYLFRKEGQNVTLSCEQNLNHDAMYWYRQDPGQGLRLIYYSQIVNDFQKGDIAEGYSVSREKKESFPLTVTSAQKNPTAFYLCASSIEQGLRGYTFGSGTRLTVV.

This clone has a handful of counts. V is TRBV19 and J is TRBJ1-2, with 7 bases aligning to TRBD1. This CDR3 spans 12 amino acids. Germline V gene data show CDR1 as LNHDA and CDR2 as SQIVND (reference sequence). V lost 4 bases, J lost 6 bases, and 2 bases stayed unmatched. The DNA for the CDR3 is TGTGCCAGTAGTAAGACAGGGAATGGCTACACCTTC. Protein product: CASSKTGNGYTF.

The genes are TRBV27 and TRBJ1-5; 12 bases fit TRBD1. The CDR3 runs to 20 residues. V trimming: 2 bases; J trimming: 6 bases; junction bases outside the gene matches: 17. Germline V gives CDR1 MNHEY, CDR2 SMNVEV (reference sequence). CDR3 region: CASSLRGQGAIRGRGQPQHF. Here the CDR3 DNA reads TGTGCCAGCAGTTTACGGGGACAGGGGGCGATTCGTGGGCGTGGTCAGCCCCAGCATTTT.

This chain joins TRBV6-4 and TRBJ1-2; D gene uncertain. This CDR3 spans 15 amino acids. The ends were cut back, 3 bases at V and 5 bases at J, with 16 bases in the middle. CDR1 and CDR2 (germline): MRHNA, SNTAGT. The CDR3 DNA sequence: TGTGCCAGCAGTGAAGCATCGACCGGCGGGTATGGCTACACCTTC. Amino acid sequence: CASSEASTGGYGYTF.

V gene TRBV30 combines with J gene TRBJ2-3; the D gene is possibly TRBD2 (5 bases). Germline CDR1 and CDR2: GTSNPN and SVGIG (reference sequence). The CDR3 consists of 15 residues. The V end was cut by 0 bases, the J end by 2 bases, with 12 bases between. The CDR3 DNA sequence: TGTGCCTGGAGTGTAGGGTCGGGAACCACAGATACGCAGTATTTT. Amino acid sequence: CAWSVGSGTTDTQYF.

This CDR3 reads CASSLFRTGGEQETQYF. CDR3 coding DNA: TGTGCCAGCAGTTTATTTCGGACAGGGGGAGAACAAGAGACCCAGTACTTC. The rearrangement joins TRBV28 to TRBJ2-5; 10 bases agree with TRBD1. Germline V gives CDR1 MDHEN, CDR2 SYDVKM. CDR3 length: 17 residues. V shed 1 base and J 2 bases; nucleotides not matched to a gene: 7.